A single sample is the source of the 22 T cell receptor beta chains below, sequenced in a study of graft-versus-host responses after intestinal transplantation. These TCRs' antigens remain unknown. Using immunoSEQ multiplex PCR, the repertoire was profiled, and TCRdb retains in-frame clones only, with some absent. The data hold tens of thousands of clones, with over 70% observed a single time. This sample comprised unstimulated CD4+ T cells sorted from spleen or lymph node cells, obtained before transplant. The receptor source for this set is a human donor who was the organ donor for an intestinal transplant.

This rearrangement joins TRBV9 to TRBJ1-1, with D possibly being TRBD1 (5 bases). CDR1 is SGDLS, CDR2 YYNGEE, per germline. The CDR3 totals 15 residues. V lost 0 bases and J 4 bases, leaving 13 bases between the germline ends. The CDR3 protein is CASSVAGPLPTEAFF. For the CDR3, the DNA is TGTGCCAGCAGCGTAGCAGGGCCCCTTCCCACTGAAGCTTTCTTT.

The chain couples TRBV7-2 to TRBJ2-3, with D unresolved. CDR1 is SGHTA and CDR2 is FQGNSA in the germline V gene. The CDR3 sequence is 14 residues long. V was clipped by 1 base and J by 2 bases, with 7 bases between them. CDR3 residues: CASSLVLATDTQYF. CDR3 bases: TGTGCCAGCAGCTTAGTATTAGCCACAGATACGCAGTATTTT.

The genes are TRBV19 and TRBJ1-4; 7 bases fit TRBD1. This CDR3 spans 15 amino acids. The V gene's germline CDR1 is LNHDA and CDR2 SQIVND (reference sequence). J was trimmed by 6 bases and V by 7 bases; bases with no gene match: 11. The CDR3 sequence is CASKGSGQTYEKLFF. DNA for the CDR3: TGTGCCAGTAAGGGGTCGGGACAGACCTATGAAAAACTGTTTTTT.

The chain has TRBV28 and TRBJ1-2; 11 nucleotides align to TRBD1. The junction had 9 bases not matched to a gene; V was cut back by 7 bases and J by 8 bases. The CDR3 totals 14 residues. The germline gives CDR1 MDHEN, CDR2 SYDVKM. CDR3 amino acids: CASTRDRGVGGYTF. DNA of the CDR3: TGTGCCAGCACTAGGGACAGGGGGGTGGGCGGCTACACCTTC.

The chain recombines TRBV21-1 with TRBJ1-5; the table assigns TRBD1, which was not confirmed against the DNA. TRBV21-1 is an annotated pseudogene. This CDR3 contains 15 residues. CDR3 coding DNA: TGTGCCAGCCGGTCGGTGGAGGGGGCTAATCAGCCCCAGCATTTT. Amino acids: CASRSVEGANQPQHF.

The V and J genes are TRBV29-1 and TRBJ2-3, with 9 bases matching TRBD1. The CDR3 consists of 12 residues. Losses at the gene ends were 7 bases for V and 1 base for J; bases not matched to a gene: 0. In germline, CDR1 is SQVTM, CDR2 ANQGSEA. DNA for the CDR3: TGCAGCGGGGACAGGGGCACAGATACGCAGTATTTT. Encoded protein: CSGDRGTDTQYF.

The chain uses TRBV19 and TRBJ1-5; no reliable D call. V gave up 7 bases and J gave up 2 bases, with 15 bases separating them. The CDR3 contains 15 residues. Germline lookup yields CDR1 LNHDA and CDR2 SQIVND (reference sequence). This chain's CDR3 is CASMRVMAGNQPQHF. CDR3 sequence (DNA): TGTGCCAGTATGAGGGTAATGGCTGGCAATCAGCCCCAGCATTTT.

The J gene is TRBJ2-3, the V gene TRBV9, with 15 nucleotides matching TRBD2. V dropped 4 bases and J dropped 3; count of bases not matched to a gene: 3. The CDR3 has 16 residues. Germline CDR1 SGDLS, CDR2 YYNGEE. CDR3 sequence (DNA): TGTGCCAGCAGCTTAGGACTAGCGGGGGGGACAGATACGCAGTATTTT. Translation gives CASSLGLAGGTDTQYF.

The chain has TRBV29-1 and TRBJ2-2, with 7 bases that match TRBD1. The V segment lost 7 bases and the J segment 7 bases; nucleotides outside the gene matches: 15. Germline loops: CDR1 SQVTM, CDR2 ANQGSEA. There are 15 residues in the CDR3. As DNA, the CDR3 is TGCAGCGCTGCAAAAAACAGGGGAAGTAACGGGGAGCTGTTTTTT. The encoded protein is CSAAKNRGSNGELFF.

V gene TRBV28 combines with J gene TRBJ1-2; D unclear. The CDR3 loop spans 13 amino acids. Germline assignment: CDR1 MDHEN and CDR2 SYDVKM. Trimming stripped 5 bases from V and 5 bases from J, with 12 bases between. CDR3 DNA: TGTGCCAGCAGTCCGAGTGCCGAGTATGGCTACACCTTC. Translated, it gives CASSPSAEYGYTF.

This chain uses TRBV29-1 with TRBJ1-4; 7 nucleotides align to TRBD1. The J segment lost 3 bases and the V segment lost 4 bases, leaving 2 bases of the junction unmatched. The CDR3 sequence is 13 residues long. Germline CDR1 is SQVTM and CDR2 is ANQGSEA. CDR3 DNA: TGCAGCGTTGTGGGGACAGCTAATGAAAAACTGTTTTTT. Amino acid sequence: CSVVGTANEKLFF.

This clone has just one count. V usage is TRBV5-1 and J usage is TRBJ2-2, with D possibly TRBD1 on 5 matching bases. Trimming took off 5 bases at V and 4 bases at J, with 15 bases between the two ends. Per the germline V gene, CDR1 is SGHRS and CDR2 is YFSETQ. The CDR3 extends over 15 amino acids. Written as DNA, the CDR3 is TGCGCCAGCAGTTACGAAGGGGTCTCCACCGGGGAGCTGTTTTTT. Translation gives CASSYEGVSTGELFF.

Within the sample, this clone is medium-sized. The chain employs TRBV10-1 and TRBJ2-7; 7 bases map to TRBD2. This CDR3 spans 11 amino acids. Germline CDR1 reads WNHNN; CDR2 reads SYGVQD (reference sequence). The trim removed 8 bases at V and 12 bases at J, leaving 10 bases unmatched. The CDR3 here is CASRAGIGLYV. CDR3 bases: TGCGCCAGCCGAGCGGGGATCGGTCTGTACGTC.

The CDR3 reads CASTGLSNTGELFF. In DNA, the CDR3 is TGCGCCAGCACGGGACTGTCGAACACCGGGGAGCTGTTTTTT. This chain joins TRBV10-1 and TRBJ2-2, with D possibly matching TRBD2 (6 bases). Trimming cost V 7 bases and J 0 bases, with 9 bases left between them. The CDR3 is 14 residues long. Germline V gives CDR1 WNHNN, CDR2 SYGVQD (reference sequence).

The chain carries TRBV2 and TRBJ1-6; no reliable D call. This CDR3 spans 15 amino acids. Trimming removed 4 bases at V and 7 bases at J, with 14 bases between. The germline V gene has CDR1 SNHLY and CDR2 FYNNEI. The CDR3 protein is CASSVSGNENSPLHF. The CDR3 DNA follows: TGTGCCAGCAGTGTCTCGGGGAATGAGAATTCACCCCTCCACTTT.

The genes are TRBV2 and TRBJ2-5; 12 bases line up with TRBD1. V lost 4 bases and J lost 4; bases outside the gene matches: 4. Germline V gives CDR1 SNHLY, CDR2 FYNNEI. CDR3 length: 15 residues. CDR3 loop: CASSAGQGASETQYF. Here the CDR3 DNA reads TGTGCCAGCAGTGCGGGACAGGGGGCTTCAGAGACCCAGTACTTC.

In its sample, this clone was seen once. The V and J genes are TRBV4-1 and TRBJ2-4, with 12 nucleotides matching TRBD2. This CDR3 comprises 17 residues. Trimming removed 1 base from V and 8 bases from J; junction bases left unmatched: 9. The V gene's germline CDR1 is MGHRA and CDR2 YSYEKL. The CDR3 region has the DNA TGCGCCAGCAGCCAAGTCTCTAGCGGGGGGGCTGAGGACATTCAGTACTTC. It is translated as CASSQVSSGGAEDIQYF.

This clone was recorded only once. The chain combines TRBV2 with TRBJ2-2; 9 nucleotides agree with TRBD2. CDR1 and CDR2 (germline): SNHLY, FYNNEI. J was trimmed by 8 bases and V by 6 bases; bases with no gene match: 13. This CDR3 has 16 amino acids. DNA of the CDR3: TGTGCCAGCAGCCTCGATCCGGTTAGCGGGGGAGGGGAGCTGTTTTTT. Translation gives CASSLDPVSGGGELFF.

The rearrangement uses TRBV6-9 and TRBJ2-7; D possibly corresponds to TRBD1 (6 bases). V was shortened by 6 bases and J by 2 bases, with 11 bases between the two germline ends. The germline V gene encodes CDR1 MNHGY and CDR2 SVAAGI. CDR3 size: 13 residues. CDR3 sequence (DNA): TGTGCCAGCAGAACAGGGCAAACCTACGAGCAGTACGTC. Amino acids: CASRTGQTYEQYV.

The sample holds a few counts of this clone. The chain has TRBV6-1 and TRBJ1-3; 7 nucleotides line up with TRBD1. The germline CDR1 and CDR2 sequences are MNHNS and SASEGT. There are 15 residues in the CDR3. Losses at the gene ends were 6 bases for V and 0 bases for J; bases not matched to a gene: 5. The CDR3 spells CASRDGTVSGNTIYF. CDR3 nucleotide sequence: TGTGCCAGCAGGGACGGGACAGTCTCTGGAAACACCATATATTTT.

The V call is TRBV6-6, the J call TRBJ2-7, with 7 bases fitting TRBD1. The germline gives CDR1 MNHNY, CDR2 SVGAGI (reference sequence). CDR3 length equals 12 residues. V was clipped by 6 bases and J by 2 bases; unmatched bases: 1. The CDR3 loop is CASRQGAYEQYV. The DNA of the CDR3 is TGTGCCAGCAGGCAGGGGGCCTACGAGCAGTACGTC.

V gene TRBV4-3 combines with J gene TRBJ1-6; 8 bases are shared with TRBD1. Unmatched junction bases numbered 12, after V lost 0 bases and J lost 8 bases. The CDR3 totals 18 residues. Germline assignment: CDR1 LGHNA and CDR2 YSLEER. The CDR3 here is CASSQEVIWTGPYSPLHF. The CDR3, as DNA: TGCGCCAGCAGCCAAGAGGTGATATGGACAGGGCCGTATTCACCCCTCCACTTT.